This TCR beta chain comes out of a study of cytomegalovirus exposure and HLA in healthy donors. Study summary: A subsequent analysis reported that the 120 validation repertoires were produced on the same platform that had also been used for the 666 first-cohort repertoires. General study results and limits: In vitro confirmation showed three CMV-associated chains to be CMV antigen specific. In the 120 or so validation repertoires, just under 95% of cluster scores exceeded 0, per a later analysis.

Remarks on this clone: The antigen remains undetermined.

The assay was immunoSEQ multiplex PCR, and TCRdb's table has in-frame clones only and misses some. The table has 150,000 or so clones, about 86% seen once. This receptor was taken from a human donor in good health. Sequenced sample: PBMCs.

This chain's CDR3 is CASSYWGLADNEQFF. The CDR3 DNA reads TGTGCCAGCAGTTACTGGGGACTAGCGGACAATGAGCAGTTCTTC. This chain joins TRBV6-5 and TRBJ2-1; 11 bases match TRBD2. The V gene end was trimmed by 1 base and the J gene end by 5 bases; junction bases not matched to a gene: 1. This CDR3 is 15 amino acids long. Germline-derived CDR1 and CDR2 are MNHEY and SVGAGI.